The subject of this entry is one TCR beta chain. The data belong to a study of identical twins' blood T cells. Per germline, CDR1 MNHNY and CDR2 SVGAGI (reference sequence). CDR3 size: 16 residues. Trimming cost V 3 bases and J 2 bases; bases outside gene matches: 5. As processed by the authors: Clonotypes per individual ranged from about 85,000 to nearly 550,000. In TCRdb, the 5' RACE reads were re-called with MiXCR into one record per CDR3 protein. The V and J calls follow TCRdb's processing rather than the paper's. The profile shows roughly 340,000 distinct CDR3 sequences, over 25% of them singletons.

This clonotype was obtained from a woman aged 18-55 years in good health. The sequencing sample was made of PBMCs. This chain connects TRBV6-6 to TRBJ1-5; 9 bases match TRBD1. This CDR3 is CASSYKQGAGNQPQHF. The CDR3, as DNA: TGTGCCAGCAGTTATAAACAGGGGGCCGGCAATCAGCCCCAGCATTTT.